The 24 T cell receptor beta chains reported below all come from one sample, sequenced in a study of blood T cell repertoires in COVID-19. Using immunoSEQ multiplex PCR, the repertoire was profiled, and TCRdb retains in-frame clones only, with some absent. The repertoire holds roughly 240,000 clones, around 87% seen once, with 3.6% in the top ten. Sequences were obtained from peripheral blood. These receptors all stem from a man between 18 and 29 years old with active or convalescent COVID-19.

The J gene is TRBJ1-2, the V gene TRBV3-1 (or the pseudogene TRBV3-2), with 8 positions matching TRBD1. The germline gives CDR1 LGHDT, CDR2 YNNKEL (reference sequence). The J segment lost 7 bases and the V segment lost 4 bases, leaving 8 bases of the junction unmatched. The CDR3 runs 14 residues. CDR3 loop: CASSPSGGASGYTF. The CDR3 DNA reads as TGTGCCAGCAGCCCTTCAGGGGGCGCAAGTGGCTACACCTTC.

CDR3 sequence reads: CSVPAPGRSEVDTQYF. CDR3 nucleotide sequence: TGCAGCGTTCCAGCTCCCGGGAGGAGTGAAGTAGATACGCAGTATTTT. The chain joins TRBV29-1 to TRBJ2-3, with 7 bases matching TRBD2. Looked up from germline, CDR1 is SQVTM and CDR2 is ANQGSEA. There are 16 residues in the CDR3. J gave up 5 bases and V 5 bases, and 16 bases lay outside the gene matches.

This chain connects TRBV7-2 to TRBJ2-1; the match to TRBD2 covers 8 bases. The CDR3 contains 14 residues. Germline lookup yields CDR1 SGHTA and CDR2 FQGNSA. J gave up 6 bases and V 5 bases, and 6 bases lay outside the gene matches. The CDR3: CASSQLAAVNEQFF. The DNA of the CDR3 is TGTGCCAGCAGCCAACTAGCGGCCGTCAATGAGCAGTTCTTC.

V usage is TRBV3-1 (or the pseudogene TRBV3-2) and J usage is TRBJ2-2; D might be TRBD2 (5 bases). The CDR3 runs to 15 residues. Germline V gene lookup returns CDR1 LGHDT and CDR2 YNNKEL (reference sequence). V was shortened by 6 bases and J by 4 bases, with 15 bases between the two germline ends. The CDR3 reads CASSHSERATGELFF. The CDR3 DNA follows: TGTGCCAGCAGTCATAGCGAGAGGGCCACCGGGGAGCTGTTTTTT.

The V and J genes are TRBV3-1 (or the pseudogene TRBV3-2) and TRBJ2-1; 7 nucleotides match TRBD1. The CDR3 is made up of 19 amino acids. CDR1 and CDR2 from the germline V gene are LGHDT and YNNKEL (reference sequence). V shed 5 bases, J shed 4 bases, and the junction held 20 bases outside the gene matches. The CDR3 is CASSKTGQQNSFIYNEQFF. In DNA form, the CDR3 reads TGTGCCAGCAGCAAGACGGGACAGCAAAACTCCTTTATATACAATGAGCAGTTCTTC.

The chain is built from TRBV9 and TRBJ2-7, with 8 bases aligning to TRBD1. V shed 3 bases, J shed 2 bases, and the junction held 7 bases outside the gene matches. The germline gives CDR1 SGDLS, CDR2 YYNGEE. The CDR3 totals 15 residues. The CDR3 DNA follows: TGTGCCAGCAGCGACACAGGGGGTCCAACCTACGAGCAGTACTTC. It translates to CASSDTGGPTYEQYF.

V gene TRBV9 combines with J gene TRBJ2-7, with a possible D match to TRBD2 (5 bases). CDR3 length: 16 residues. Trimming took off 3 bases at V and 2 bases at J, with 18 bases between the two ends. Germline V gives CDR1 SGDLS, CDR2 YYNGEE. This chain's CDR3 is CASSGGPGLGTYEQYF. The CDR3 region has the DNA TGTGCCAGCAGCGGAGGTCCCGGACTGGGGACCTACGAGCAGTACTTC.

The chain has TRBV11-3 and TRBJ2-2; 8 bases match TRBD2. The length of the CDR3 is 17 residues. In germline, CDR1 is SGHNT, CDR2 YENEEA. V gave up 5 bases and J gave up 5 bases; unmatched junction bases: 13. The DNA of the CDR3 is TGTGCCAGCAGCACTAGCCCCCATAGCGGGACAACCGGGGAGCTGTTTTTT. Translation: CASSTSPHSGTTGELFF.

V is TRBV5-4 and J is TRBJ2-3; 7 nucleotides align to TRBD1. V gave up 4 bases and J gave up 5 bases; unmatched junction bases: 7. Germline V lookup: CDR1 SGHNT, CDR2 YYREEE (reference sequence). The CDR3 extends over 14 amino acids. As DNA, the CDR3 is TGTGCCAGCAGCGTCGGGACAGCGAGAGATACGCAGTATTTT. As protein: CASSVGTARDTQYF. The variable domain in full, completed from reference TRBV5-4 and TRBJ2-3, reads ETGVTQSPTHLIKTRGQQVTLRCSSQSGHNTVSWYQQALGQGPQFIFQYYREEENGRGNFPPRFSGLQFPNYSSELNVNALELDDSALYLCASSVGTARDTQYFGPGTRLTVL.

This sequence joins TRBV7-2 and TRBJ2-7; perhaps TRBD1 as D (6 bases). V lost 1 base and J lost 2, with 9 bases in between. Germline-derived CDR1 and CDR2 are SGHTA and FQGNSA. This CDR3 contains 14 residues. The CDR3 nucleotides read TGTGCCAGCAGCTTAGATTACAGGGCCTACGAGCAGTACTTC. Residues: CASSLDYRAYEQYF.

In DNA form, the CDR3 reads TGTGCCAGCAGTGGGGGCCCCTTGTCTAGCACAGATACGCAGTATTTT. Translation: CASSGGPLSSTDTQYF. This sequence joins TRBV6-1 and TRBJ2-3; D might be TRBD1 (5 bases). The V and J ends lost 4 bases and 0 bases respectively, with 14 bases between them. Germline-derived CDR1 and CDR2 are MNHNS and SASEGT. The CDR3 length is 16 residues.

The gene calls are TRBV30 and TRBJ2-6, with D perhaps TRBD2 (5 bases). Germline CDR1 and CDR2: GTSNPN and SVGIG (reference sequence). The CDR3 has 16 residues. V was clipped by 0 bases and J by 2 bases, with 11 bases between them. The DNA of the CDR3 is TGTGCCTGGAGTGTAAACGGGGTGGCTGGGGCCAACGTCCTGACTTTC. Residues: CAWSVNGVAGANVLTF.

The CDR3: CASSQETAGYGYTF. The CDR3 bases are TGTGCCAGCAGCCAAGAAACAGCCGGCTATGGCTACACCTTC. The chain employs TRBV4-2 and TRBJ1-2, with unresolved D. Per the germline V gene, CDR1 is LGHNA and CDR2 is YNFKEQ. Trimming took off 0 bases at V and 4 bases at J, with 9 bases between the two ends. CDR3 length: 14 amino acids.

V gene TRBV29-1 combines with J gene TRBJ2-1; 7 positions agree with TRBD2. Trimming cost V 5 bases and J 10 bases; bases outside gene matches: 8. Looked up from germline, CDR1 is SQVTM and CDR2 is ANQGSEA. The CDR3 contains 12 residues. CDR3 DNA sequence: TGCAGCGTTCCCGTTCCAGCGGGGGAGCAGTTCTTC. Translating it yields CSVPVPAGEQFF.

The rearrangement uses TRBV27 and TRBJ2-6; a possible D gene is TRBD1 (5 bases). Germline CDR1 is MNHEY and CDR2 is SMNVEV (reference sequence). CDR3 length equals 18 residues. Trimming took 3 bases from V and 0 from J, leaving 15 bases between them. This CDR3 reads CASSFVKTDLSGANVLTF. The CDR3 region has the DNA TGTGCCAGCAGTTTCGTCAAGACAGACCTCTCTGGGGCCAACGTCCTGACTTTC.

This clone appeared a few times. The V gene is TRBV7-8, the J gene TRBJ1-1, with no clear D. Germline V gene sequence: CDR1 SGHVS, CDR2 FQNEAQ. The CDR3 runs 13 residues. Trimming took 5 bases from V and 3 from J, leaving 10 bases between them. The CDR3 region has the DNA TGTGCCAGCAGCCTAACGAGGCACACTGAAGCTTTCTTT. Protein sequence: CASSLTRHTEAFF.

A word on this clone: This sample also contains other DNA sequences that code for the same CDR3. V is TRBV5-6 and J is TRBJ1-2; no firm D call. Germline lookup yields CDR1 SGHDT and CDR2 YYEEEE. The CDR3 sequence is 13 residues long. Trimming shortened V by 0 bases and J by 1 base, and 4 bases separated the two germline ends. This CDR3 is CASSLGVNYGYTF. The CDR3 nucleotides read TGTGCCAGCAGCTTGGGAGTTAACTATGGCTACACCTTC.

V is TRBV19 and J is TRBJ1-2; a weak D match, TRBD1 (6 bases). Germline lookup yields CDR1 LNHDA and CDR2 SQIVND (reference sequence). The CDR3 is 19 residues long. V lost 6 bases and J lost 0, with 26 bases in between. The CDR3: CASRTLSSLEGGANYGYTF. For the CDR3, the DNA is TGTGCCAGTAGGACTCTGAGCTCGTTGGAAGGGGGTGCTAACTATGGCTACACCTTC.

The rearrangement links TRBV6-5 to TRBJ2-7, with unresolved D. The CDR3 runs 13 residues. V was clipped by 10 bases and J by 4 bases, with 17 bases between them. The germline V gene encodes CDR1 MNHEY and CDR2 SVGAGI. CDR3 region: CATPGSTYYEQYF. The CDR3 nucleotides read TGTGCCACTCCCGGGTCAACCTATTACGAGCAGTACTTC.

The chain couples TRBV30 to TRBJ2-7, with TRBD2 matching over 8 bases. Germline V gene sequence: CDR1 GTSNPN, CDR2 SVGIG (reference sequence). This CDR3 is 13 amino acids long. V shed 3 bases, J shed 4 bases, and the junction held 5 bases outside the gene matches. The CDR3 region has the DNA TGTGCCTGGAGATTCGGGGGGGTGTACGAGCAGTACTTC. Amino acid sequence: CAWRFGGVYEQYF.

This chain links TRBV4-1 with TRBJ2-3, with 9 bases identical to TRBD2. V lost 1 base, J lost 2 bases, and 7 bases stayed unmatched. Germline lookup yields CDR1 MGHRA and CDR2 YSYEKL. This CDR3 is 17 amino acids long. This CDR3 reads CASSQAFLAGNTDTQYF. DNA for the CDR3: TGCGCCAGCAGCCAAGCCTTCCTAGCGGGGAACACAGATACGCAGTATTTT.

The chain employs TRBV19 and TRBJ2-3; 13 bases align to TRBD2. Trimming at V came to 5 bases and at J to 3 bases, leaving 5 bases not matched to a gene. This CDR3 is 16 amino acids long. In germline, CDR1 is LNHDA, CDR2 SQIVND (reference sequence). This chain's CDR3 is CASSSGLAGLTDTQYF. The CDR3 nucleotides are TGTGCCAGTAGTTCGGGACTAGCGGGGCTTACAGATACGCAGTATTTT.

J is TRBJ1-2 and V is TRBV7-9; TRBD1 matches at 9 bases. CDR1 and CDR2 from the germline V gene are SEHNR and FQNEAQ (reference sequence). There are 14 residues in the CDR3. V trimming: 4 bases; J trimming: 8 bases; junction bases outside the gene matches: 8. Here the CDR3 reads CASSWTGELQGYTF. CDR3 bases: TGTGCCAGCAGCTGGACAGGGGAATTGCAGGGCTACACCTTC.

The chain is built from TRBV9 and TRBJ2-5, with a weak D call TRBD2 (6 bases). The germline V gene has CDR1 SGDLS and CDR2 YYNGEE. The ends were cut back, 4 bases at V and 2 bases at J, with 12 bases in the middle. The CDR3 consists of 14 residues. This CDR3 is CASSQSSGQETQYF. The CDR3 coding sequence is TGTGCCAGCAGCCAGAGTAGCGGACAAGAGACCCAGTACTTC.